The 29 T cell receptor beta chains below come from one sample, sequenced in a study of blood T cell repertoires in COVID-19. Using immunoSEQ multiplex PCR, the repertoire was profiled, and TCRdb retains in-frame clones only, with some absent. The repertoire consists of 250,000 to 350,000 clones, with approximately 91% occurring once and the leading ten covering around 11%. Material for sequencing was peripheral blood. These receptors were obtained from a woman in her twenties or thirties with COVID-19, enrolled during active disease.

The chain couples TRBV10-3 to TRBJ2-1, with TRBD1 matching 8 bases. The CDR3 has 13 residues. CDR1 ENHRY and CDR2 SYGVKD come from the germline V gene. V gave up 6 bases and J gave up 6 bases; unmatched junction bases: 4. The CDR3 spells CAIRTGVGNEQFF. CDR3 nucleotides: TGTGCCATCAGGACAGGGGTGGGCAATGAGCAGTTCTTC.

The chain has TRBV18 and TRBJ2-7, with 11 bases identical to TRBD1. Germline V gene sequence: CDR1 KGHSH, CDR2 LQKENI. The V and J ends lost 6 bases and 7 bases, in that order; junction bases with no gene match: 8. This CDR3 is built from 14 residues. CDR3 protein: CASSLGQGAGEQYF. The CDR3 region has the DNA TGTGCCAGCTCGCTCGGACAGGGGGCAGGGGAGCAGTACTTC. Based on the CDR3 plus reference TRBV18 and TRBJ2-7, the full variable domain is NAGVMQNPRHLVRRRGQEARLRCSPMKGHSHVYWYRQLPEEGLKFMVYLQKENIIDESGMPKERFSAEFPKEGPSILRIQQVVRGDSAAYFCASSLGQGAGEQYFGPGTRLTVT.

J is TRBJ2-1 and V is TRBV5-1; D possibly corresponds to TRBD1 (5 bases). The V end was cut by 0 bases, the J end by 0 bases, with 10 bases between. Looked up from germline, CDR1 is SGHRS and CDR2 is YFSETQ. This CDR3 is 16 amino acids long. The CDR3 coding sequence is TGCGCCAGCAGCTTGGAAGGGGATAGCTCCTACAATGAGCAGTTCTTC. Protein product: CASSLEGDSSYNEQFF.

The rearrangement uses TRBV7-9 and TRBJ1-4; D unresolved. Trimming shortened V by 4 bases and J by 8 bases, and 11 bases separated the two germline ends. Germline V lookup: CDR1 SEHNR, CDR2 FQNEAQ (reference sequence). CDR3 length: 13 amino acids. The CDR3 loop is CASSSDGREKLFF. Written as DNA, the CDR3 is TGTGCCAGCAGCTCGGACGGGAGGGAAAAACTGTTTTTT.

The chain employs TRBV5-1 and TRBJ1-2; a possible D gene is TRBD1 (5 bases). The germline V gene has CDR1 SGHRS and CDR2 YFSETQ. This CDR3 has 14 residues. Trimming removed 3 bases at V and 4 bases at J, with 13 bases between. CDR3: CASSSDNSGYGYTF. The CDR3 bases are TGCGCCAGCAGCTCGGACAACTCGGGCTATGGCTACACCTTC.

In this sample, this clone turned up once. This rearrangement joins TRBV14 to TRBJ1-1, with 8 bases fitting TRBD1. This CDR3 comprises 15 residues. CDR1 SGHDN and CDR2 FVKESK come from the germline V gene. V dropped 5 bases and J dropped 4; count of bases not matched to a gene: 9. CDR3 amino acids: CASSAYRGAGTEAFF. The CDR3 DNA is TGTGCCAGCAGCGCGTACAGGGGGGCGGGCACTGAAGCTTTCTTT.

The chain links TRBV2 to TRBJ2-1; TRBD2 matches 7 bases. CDR1 and CDR2 from the germline V gene are SNHLY and FYNNEI. The CDR3 has 15 amino acids. V was pared by 4 bases and J by 7 bases, with 10 bases of the junction left unmatched. The CDR3 nucleotides are TGTGCCAGCAGTGCGGTAGCGGGCTACGGTAATGAGCAGTTCTTC. It yields the protein CASSAVAGYGNEQFF.

As concerns this clone: This same CDR3 is encoded by further DNA sequences in the sample. The chain links TRBV30 to TRBJ2-7; 12 bases are shared with TRBD2. The CDR3 has 15 residues. Germline V gives CDR1 GTSNPN, CDR2 SVGIG (reference sequence). V shed 0 bases and J 5 bases; nucleotides not matched to a gene: 5. This CDR3 is CAWSVGLAGGNEQYF. In nucleotides, the CDR3 is TGTGCCTGGAGTGTTGGGCTAGCGGGAGGGAACGAGCAGTACTTC.

The chain has TRBV7-3 and TRBJ1-2; D is uncertain. V was cut by 0 bases and J by 3 bases, with 11 bases left in between. CDR1 and CDR2 from the germline V gene are SGHTA and FQGTGA. The CDR3 is 15 amino acids. The CDR3 reads CASSLTGGSYYGYTF. Here the CDR3 DNA reads TGTGCCAGCAGCTTAACTGGCGGAAGCTACTATGGCTACACCTTC. The variable domain in full, with the rest retrieved from reference TRBV7-3 and TRBJ1-2, is GAGVSQTPSNKVTEKGKYVELRCDPISGHTALYWYRQSLGQGPEFLIYFQGTGAADDSGLPNDRFFAVRPEGSVSTLKIQRTERGDSAVYLCASSLTGGSYYGYTFGSGTRLTVV.

The chain links TRBV4-1 to TRBJ2-1; the match to TRBD2 covers 10 bases. The germline V gene has CDR1 MGHRA and CDR2 YSYEKL. This CDR3 comprises 15 residues. The trim removed 1 base at V and 9 bases at J, leaving 6 bases unmatched. CDR3 nucleotide sequence: TGCGCCAGCAGCCAAGTCCTAGCGGGAGATGGTGAGCAGTTCTTC. The encoded protein is CASSQVLAGDGEQFF.

This sequence joins TRBV9 and TRBJ2-7; D gene ambiguous. The CDR3 length is 14 residues. The germline V and J ends were trimmed by 0 bases and 5 bases, with 12 bases remaining between them. Germline V gene sequence: CDR1 SGDLS, CDR2 YYNGEE. The CDR3 DNA is TGTGCCAGCAGCGTAGTTGGTTCCGGAGACGAGCAGTACTTC. Amino acid sequence: CASSVVGSGDEQYF.

The CDR3 coding sequence is TGTGCCAGCTCCGGACAGCTCTATGGCTACACCTTC. It encodes CASSGQLYGYTF. This chain connects TRBV28 to TRBJ1-2, with D perhaps TRBD1 (6 bases). Between the trimmed V and J ends, which lost 8 bases and 4 bases, there was a span of 11 bases. From germline, CDR1 is MDHEN and CDR2 SYDVKM. The CDR3 is 12 residues long.

This clone was observed once. This chain uses TRBV10-1 with TRBJ2-4; the match to TRBD1 covers 10 bases. The CDR3 is 17 residues long. Per germline, CDR1 WNHNN and CDR2 SYGVQD (reference sequence). Trimming cost V 3 bases and J 0 bases; bases outside gene matches: 5. CDR3 sequence reads: CASSENGQGGAKNIQYF. CDR3 nucleotide sequence: TGCGCCAGCAGTGAAAACGGACAGGGGGGAGCCAAAAACATTCAGTACTTC.

This rearrangement joins TRBV11-2 to TRBJ2-3; a weak D match, TRBD2 (5 bases). The germline V gene encodes CDR1 SGHAT and CDR2 FQNNGV. The CDR3 is made up of 16 amino acids. Trimming removed 5 bases at V and 2 bases at J, with 17 bases between. CDR3 nucleotides: TGTGCCAGCAGCCCCCGTCGAGGGATTGTCACAGATACGCAGTATTTT. Translated: CASSPRRGIVTDTQYF.

The V and J genes are TRBV27 and TRBJ2-2; possibly TRBD2 for D (6 bases). V was pared by 3 bases and J by 4 bases, with 15 bases between. This CDR3 contains 16 residues. Germline lookup yields CDR1 MNHEY and CDR2 SMNVEV (reference sequence). In DNA form, the CDR3 reads TGTGCCAGCAGTTTTGGGGCTAGCGTGAGCACCGGGGAGCTGTTTTTT. It yields the protein CASSFGASVSTGELFF.

V usage is TRBV6-5 and J usage is TRBJ1-5; D might be TRBD1 (6 bases). V was cut by 5 bases and J by 5 bases, with 10 bases left in between. This CDR3 spans 13 amino acids. Per germline, CDR1 MNHEY and CDR2 SVGAGI. CDR3: CASSQQGYQPQHF. Here the CDR3 DNA reads TGTGCCAGCAGTCAACAGGGATATCAGCCCCAGCATTTT.

This clone has only a few counts. In nucleotides, the CDR3 is TGTGCCAGCAGCTTGGAGGACAGGCCGCTGGAGCAGTACTTC. Its translation: CASSLEDRPLEQYF. The J gene is TRBJ2-7, the V gene TRBV11-2; 7 positions agree with TRBD1. The CDR3 has 14 residues. V lost 3 bases and J lost 7; bases outside the gene matches: 9. Per germline, CDR1 SGHAT and CDR2 FQNNGV.

The CDR3 protein is CASSHLVGSGRLSTDTQYF. The CDR3 region has the DNA TGTGCCAGCAGCCACCTAGTAGGTAGCGGGAGACTGAGCACAGATACGCAGTATTTT. V gene TRBV7-2 combines with J gene TRBJ2-3; TRBD2 matches at 9 bases. With V trimmed by 5 bases and J by 0 bases, 15 bases remained unmatched. Per germline, CDR1 SGHTA and CDR2 FQGNSA. The CDR3 runs 19 residues.

The gene calls are TRBV5-6 and TRBJ1-2; a possible D gene is TRBD1 (5 bases). The germline V gene encodes CDR1 SGHDT and CDR2 YYEEEE. V was trimmed by 2 bases and J by 5 bases, leaving 13 bases between them. This CDR3 spans 14 amino acids. The CDR3 protein is CASSFAGHEYGYTF. The CDR3 nucleotides read TGTGCCAGCAGCTTTGCAGGGCATGAATATGGCTACACCTTC.

V usage is TRBV3-1 (or the pseudogene TRBV3-2) and J usage is TRBJ2-5, with 10 bases lining up with TRBD2. From germline, CDR1 is LGHDT and CDR2 YNNKEL (reference sequence). J lost 11 bases, V lost 2 bases, and 8 bases had no gene match. The CDR3 loop spans 14 amino acids. The CDR3 DNA follows: TGTGCCAGCAGCCAACTCCCAGGACTAGCGGAACAGTACTTC. Encoded protein: CASSQLPGLAEQYF.

The V call is TRBV19, the J call TRBJ1-1; 7 nucleotides line up with TRBD1. This CDR3 contains 14 residues. V shed 8 bases, J shed 0 bases, and the junction held 6 bases outside the gene matches. Germline V gene lookup returns CDR1 LNHDA and CDR2 SQIVND (reference sequence). The CDR3 nucleotides read TGTGCCAGTCGGGACAGCTCCATGAACACTGAAGCTTTCTTT. This gives the protein CASRDSSMNTEAFF. The whole variable domain, filled in from reference TRBV19 and TRBJ1-1, reads DGGITQSPKYLFRKEGQNVTLSCEQNLNHDAMYWYRQDPGQGLRLIYYSQIVNDFQKGDIAEGYSVSREKKESFPLTVTSAQKNPTAFYLCASRDSSMNTEAFFGQGTRLTVV.

CDR3 sequence (DNA): TGTGCCAGCAGCTCTTCCCGGACAGGAAGGAACACTGAAGCTTTCTTT. This encodes CASSSSRTGRNTEAFF. The rearrangement joins TRBV5-6 to TRBJ1-1; 7 bases are a match to TRBD1. Germline lookup yields CDR1 SGHDT and CDR2 YYEEEE. V dropped 3 bases and J dropped 1; count of bases not matched to a gene: 9. The CDR3 is 16 amino acids.

The chain is built from TRBV3-1 (or the pseudogene TRBV3-2) and TRBJ1-6; 10 bases match TRBD1. V lost 4 bases to trimming and J lost 9 bases; unmatched junction nucleotides: 3. The CDR3 loop spans 14 amino acids. Germline V CDR1 and CDR2: LGHDT, YNNKEL (reference sequence). The CDR3 here is CASSLGQGSSPLHF. Written as DNA, the CDR3 is TGTGCCAGCAGCCTGGGACAGGGGAGTTCACCCCTCCACTTT.

The chain uses TRBV29-1 and TRBJ1-2, with a possible D match to TRBD1 (6 bases). This CDR3 has 14 residues. Germline loops: CDR1 SQVTM, CDR2 ANQGSEA. Trimming shortened V by 4 bases and J by 8 bases, and 20 bases separated the two germline ends. The CDR3 here is CSVAFLQGTGGYTF. DNA of the CDR3: TGCAGCGTTGCCTTCCTACAGGGAACGGGAGGCTACACCTTC.

The J gene is TRBJ1-5, the V gene TRBV2, with D possibly being TRBD1 (6 bases). V lost 6 bases, J lost 0 bases, and 6 bases lay in between. CDR3 length: 13 residues. Germline V gene sequence: CDR1 SNHLY, CDR2 FYNNEI. The CDR3 bases are TGTGCCAGCAGGGACAGTAGCAATCAGCCCCAGCATTTT. This codes for CASRDSSNQPQHF.

This chain links TRBV6-5 with TRBJ2-7; 9 nucleotides match TRBD1. In germline, CDR1 is MNHEY, CDR2 SVGAGI. This CDR3 has 14 residues. V trimming: 7 bases; J trimming: 3 bases; junction bases outside the gene matches: 7. Here the CDR3 reads CASTPDRGHYEQYF. The CDR3 DNA is TGTGCCAGCACTCCGGACAGGGGTCACTACGAGCAGTACTTC.

This sequence joins TRBV6-2 or TRBV6-3 and TRBJ2-4; TRBD2 agrees at 7 bases. CDR1 and CDR2 from the germline V gene are MNHEY and SVGEGT. CDR3 length: 17 residues. Trimming took 4 bases from V and 0 from J; bases not matched to a gene: 9. The CDR3 DNA reads TGTGCCAGCAGTTGGGGGGGGAACTCACTAGCCAAAAACATTCAGTACTTC. It encodes CASSWGGNSLAKNIQYF.

This rearrangement joins TRBV24-1 to TRBJ2-1; D not certain. Trimming removed 5 bases at V and 0 bases at J, with 10 bases between. This CDR3 region has 15 residues. Germline lookup yields CDR1 KGHDR and CDR2 SFDVKD. This CDR3 is CATSAAESSYNEQFF. Here the CDR3 DNA reads TGTGCCACCAGTGCGGCGGAGAGCTCCTACAATGAGCAGTTCTTC.

CDR3 nucleotide sequence: TGTGCCACCAGTGATTTCACGGACTATGGCTACACCTTC. Translation: CATSDFTDYGYTF. The chain has TRBV24-1 and TRBJ1-2, with D hard to call. Trimming removed 1 base from V and 3 bases from J, with 5 bases in between. This CDR3 spans 13 amino acids. Germline CDR1 reads KGHDR; CDR2 reads SFDVKD.